This entry lists 28 T cell receptor beta chains sequenced from one sample in a study of T cell responses to AZD1222 COVID-19 vaccine. Profiling relied on immunoSEQ multiplex PCR, and the TCRdb table lists in-frame clones only, not all of them. This sample has roughly 150,000 clones, with roughly 85% found just once. Sequencing was performed on peripheral blood, taken 28 days after the second AZD1222 dose. The receptors originated from an adult who received the AZD1222 COVID-19 vaccine.

The chain links TRBV30 to TRBJ1-2, with 7 bases aligning to TRBD1. The CDR3 runs 13 residues. J gave up 3 bases and V 0 bases, and 1 base lay outside the gene matches. Germline V gene sequence: CDR1 GTSNPN, CDR2 SVGIG (reference sequence). The CDR3 protein is CAWSVGQDYGYTF. CDR3 nucleotide sequence: TGTGCCTGGAGTGTTGGACAGGACTATGGCTACACCTTC.

The chain is built from TRBV12-3 or TRBV12-4 and TRBJ1-2; the D is unclear. The CDR3 extends over 12 amino acids. V lost 6 bases to trimming and J lost 8 bases, with 13 bases between them. The CDR3 sequence is CASSPNRAGYTF. CDR3 nucleotide sequence: TGTGCCAGCAGCCCAAACCGGGCGGGCTACACCTTC.

V is TRBV10-2 and J is TRBJ1-2; D gene ambiguous. V was pared by 1 base and J by 9 bases, with 12 bases between. Germline assignment: CDR1 WSHSY and CDR2 SAAADI. The CDR3 runs to 13 residues. Here the CDR3 reads CASSELGPTSYTF. The CDR3 DNA follows: TGCGCCAGCAGTGAGTTAGGGCCGACTAGCTACACCTTC.

The chain has TRBV3-1 (or the pseudogene TRBV3-2) and TRBJ2-1; D might be TRBD1 (6 bases). The CDR3 has 15 residues. V lost 5 bases and J 6 bases, leaving 17 bases between the germline ends. The germline V gene has CDR1 LGHDT and CDR2 YNNKEL (reference sequence). The DNA of the CDR3 is TGTGCCAGCAGCTTCGGCACAGGGTCGTCCAATGAGCAGTTCTTC. Its protein is CASSFGTGSSNEQFF.

The chain combines TRBV19 with TRBJ1-1; D not resolved. In germline, CDR1 is LNHDA, CDR2 SQIVND (reference sequence). V lost 9 bases and J lost 4, with 18 bases in between. The CDR3 is made up of 14 amino acids. The CDR3 loop is CASATAALGTEAFF. In DNA, the CDR3 is TGTGCCAGCGCCACGGCTGCCTTAGGCACTGAAGCTTTCTTT.

The V gene is TRBV19, the J gene TRBJ1-1, with a tentative D call TRBD1 (5 bases). V lost 6 bases and J 1 base, leaving 27 bases between the germline ends. From germline, CDR1 is LNHDA and CDR2 SQIVND (reference sequence). The CDR3 is 19 amino acids. The CDR3 bases are TGTGCCAGTAGCCAGGACATTCTTCCAGACTGGGCAAGGAACACTGAAGCTTTCTTT. Translation: CASSQDILPDWARNTEAFF.

This clone has more than one count but fewer than ten. The J gene is TRBJ1-5, the V gene TRBV29-1, with 9 bases that match TRBD1. The V gene end was trimmed by 7 bases and the J gene end by 0 bases; junction bases not matched to a gene: 4. Germline loops: CDR1 SQVTM, CDR2 ANQGSEA. This CDR3 is 14 amino acids long. This chain's CDR3 is CSASTGGSNQPQHF. CDR3 nucleotides: TGCAGCGCCTCGACAGGGGGTAGCAATCAGCCCCAGCATTTT. The variable domain in full, completed from reference TRBV29-1 and TRBJ1-5, reads SAVISQKPSRDICQRGTSLTIQCQVDSQVTMMFWYRQQPGQSLTLIATANQGSEATYESGFVIDKFPISRPNLTFSTLTVSNMSPEDSSIYLCSASTGGSNQPQHFGDGTRLSIL.

The V call is TRBV28, the J call TRBJ1-2, with D unclear. The V gene lost 6 bases and the J gene lost 4 bases, with 15 bases spanning the gap. Germline V CDR1 and CDR2: MDHEN, SYDVKM. The CDR3 runs to 14 residues. The CDR3 DNA is TGTGCCAGCAGCCTGCCTGATTGGGGCTATGGCTACACCTTC. Protein product: CASSLPDWGYGYTF.

V and J are TRBV19 and TRBJ1-1, with D perhaps TRBD1 (5 bases). The ends were cut back, 3 bases at V and 2 bases at J, with 10 bases in the middle. The CDR3 loop spans 14 amino acids. Germline V CDR1 and CDR2: LNHDA, SQIVND (reference sequence). CDR3 sequence reads: CASSIWGDNTEAFF. CDR3 nucleotide sequence: TGTGCCAGTAGTATTTGGGGGGATAACACTGAAGCTTTCTTT.

The chain links TRBV6-4 to TRBJ1-6; D remains unclear. The germline CDR1 and CDR2 sequences are MRHNA and SNTAGT. This CDR3 is 17 amino acids long. V shed 0 bases and J shed 0 bases, with 9 bases lying between them. This chain's CDR3 is CASSDSRVSSYNSPLHF. The CDR3, as DNA: TGTGCCAGCAGTGACTCTCGGGTAAGCTCCTATAATTCACCCCTCCACTTT.

CDR3 residues: CASSLRGAGANEQFF. In nucleotides, the CDR3 is TGTGCCAGCAGTTTAAGGGGGGCCGGGGCGAATGAGCAGTTCTTC. The chain recombines TRBV27 with TRBJ2-1; D is tentatively TRBD1 or TRBD2 (6 bases each). This CDR3 is built from 15 residues. V gave up 2 bases and J gave up 7 bases, with 15 bases separating them. Per the germline V gene, CDR1 is MNHEY and CDR2 is SMNVEV (reference sequence).

J is TRBJ2-2 and V is TRBV5-1, with D tentatively TRBD2 (5 bases). Germline CDR1 reads SGHRS; CDR2 reads YFSETQ. This CDR3 spans 16 amino acids. V was trimmed by 2 bases and J by 0 bases, leaving 11 bases between them. The CDR3 loop is CASSFTAAPNTGELFF. CDR3 nucleotides: TGCGCCAGCAGCTTTACAGCGGCGCCGAACACCGGGGAGCTGTTTTTT.

This rearrangement joins TRBV27 to TRBJ2-4; 9 bases are shared with TRBD1. V was clipped by 4 bases and J by 6 bases; unmatched bases: 7. Germline V gene sequence: CDR1 MNHEY, CDR2 SMNVEV (reference sequence). There are 15 residues in the CDR3. Here the CDR3 DNA reads TGTGCCAGCAGTTCCACAGGGGGCCAAATAAACATTCAGTACTTC. Translated, it gives CASSSTGGQINIQYF.

This chain joins TRBV5-8 and TRBJ2-3; D is uncertain. Germline lookup yields CDR1 SGHTS and CDR2 YDEGEE. This CDR3 has 12 amino acids. V was clipped by 4 bases and J by 7 bases, with 10 bases between them. CDR3 sequence reads: CASSLIGNTQYF. CDR3 bases: TGTGCCAGCAGCCTCATTGGCAATACGCAGTATTTT.

The genes are TRBV12-3 or TRBV12-4 and TRBJ1-6, with D hard to call. V lost 7 bases and J lost 0, with 4 bases in between. CDR3 length: 13 residues. The CDR3 here is CASMSSYNSPLHF. CDR3 sequence (DNA): TGTGCCAGCATGAGCTCCTATAATTCACCCCTCCACTTT.

The V and J genes are TRBV12-5 and TRBJ1-5; D not resolved. Trimming removed 6 bases at V and 8 bases at J, with 14 bases between. CDR3 length: 13 amino acids. Germline V gives CDR1 LGHNT, CDR2 FRNRAP. CDR3 coding DNA: TGTGCTAGTGGCTTACCGGGTGCGAAGCCCCAGCATTTT. Amino acids: CASGLPGAKPQHF.

V usage is TRBV7-2 and J usage is TRBJ1-3, with unresolved D. The CDR3 spans 15 residues. CDR1 and CDR2 (germline): SGHTA, FQGNSA. V was shortened by 5 bases and J by 0 bases, with 11 bases between the two germline ends. CDR3 region: CASSLRATSGNTIYF. The CDR3 DNA reads as TGTGCCAGCAGCCTAAGGGCTACCTCTGGAAACACCATATATTTT.

The chain joins TRBV14 to TRBJ1-2; maybe TRBD1 (6 bases). The V gene lost 5 bases and the J gene lost 3 bases, with 13 bases spanning the gap. The germline gives CDR1 SGHDN, CDR2 FVKESK. This CDR3 contains 14 residues. This CDR3 is CASSSGAGDYGYTF. For the CDR3, the DNA is TGTGCCAGCAGCTCGGGGGCAGGGGACTATGGCTACACCTTC.

This chain joins TRBV15 and TRBJ2-3, with TRBD2 matching over 15 bases. Trimming took 4 bases from V and 7 from J; bases not matched to a gene: 6. Germline lookup yields CDR1 LNHNV and CDR2 YYDKDF (reference sequence). This CDR3 contains 16 residues. The DNA for the CDR3 is TGTGCCACCAGCATCGGACTAGCGGGGGGGCAGCATACGCAGTATTTT. This sequence encodes CATSIGLAGGQHTQYF.

The genes are TRBV3-1 (or the pseudogene TRBV3-2) and TRBJ2-4; D gene unclear. In germline, CDR1 is LGHDT, CDR2 YNNKEL (reference sequence). V lost 3 bases and J lost 1, with 13 bases in between. The CDR3 has 16 residues. The CDR3 sequence: CASSHPAGWAKNIQYF. The CDR3 region has the DNA TGTGCCAGCAGCCACCCGGCCGGGTGGGCCAAAAACATTCAGTACTTC.

The J gene is TRBJ2-7, the V gene TRBV7-9, with 7 bases matching TRBD1. This CDR3 comprises 13 residues. V lost 3 bases to trimming and J lost 5 bases; unmatched junction nucleotides: 4. In germline, CDR1 is SEHNR, CDR2 FQNEAQ (reference sequence). The CDR3 DNA sequence: TGTGCCAGCAGCTTGGACAGGAGGAACGAGCAGTACTTC. Translation gives CASSLDRRNEQYF.

The chain has TRBV11-3 and TRBJ1-2, with D possibly matching TRBD1 (5 bases). Germline CDR1 SGHNT, CDR2 YENEEA. V was cut by 1 base and J by 8 bases, with 11 bases left in between. The CDR3 loop spans 13 amino acids. This chain's CDR3 is CASSLVGGDGYTF. The CDR3 nucleotides read TGTGCCAGCAGCTTAGTCGGGGGGGACGGCTACACCTTC.

The chain has TRBV19 and TRBJ2-7, with TRBD2 identical over 7 bases. Germline V gene lookup returns CDR1 LNHDA and CDR2 SQIVND (reference sequence). V was clipped by 0 bases and J by 2 bases; unmatched bases: 1. The CDR3 sequence is 14 residues long. CDR3 region: CASSIEGGAYEQYF. DNA for the CDR3: TGTGCCAGTAGTATAGAGGGAGGGGCCTACGAGCAGTACTTC.

The CDR3 sequence: CASSLIQVQDPSPLHF. CDR3 DNA: TGTGCCAGCTCACTTATACAGGTCCAAGACCCTTCACCCCTCCACTTT. The gene calls are TRBV18 and TRBJ1-6; perhaps TRBD1 as D (5 bases). Germline CDR1 reads KGHSH; CDR2 reads LQKENI. The CDR3 covers 16 residues. Trimming pared 4 bases from V and 9 bases from J, leaving 19 bases between.

The chain employs TRBV3-1 (or the pseudogene TRBV3-2) and TRBJ2-1, with a possible D match to TRBD1 (5 bases). From germline, CDR1 is LGHDT and CDR2 YNNKEL (reference sequence). This CDR3 has 15 amino acids. V lost 0 bases and J 8 bases, leaving 14 bases between the germline ends. CDR3 sequence reads: CASSQDLGAVDEQFF. The CDR3 nucleotides are TGTGCCAGCAGCCAAGATTTAGGGGCGGTCGATGAGCAGTTCTTC.

This clone was seen a single time. The chain joins TRBV30 to TRBJ1-5; D remains ambiguous. Germline V lookup: CDR1 GTSNPN, CDR2 SVGIG (reference sequence). The CDR3 sequence is 19 residues long. Trimming took off 0 bases at V and 1 base at J, with 22 bases between the two ends. The CDR3 DNA follows: TGTGCCTGGAGTGTTTTAGGGTGTCCGTTTCAGCAGAGCAATCAGCCCCAGCATTTT. Its translation is CAWSVLGCPFQQSNQPQHF. The variable domain in full, completed from reference TRBV30 and TRBJ1-5, reads SQTIHQWPATLVQPVGSPLSLECTVEGTSNPNLYWYRQAAGRGLQLLFYSVGIGQISSEVPQNLSASRPQDRQFILSSKKLLLSDSGFYLCAWSVLGCPFQQSNQPQHFGDGTRLSIL.

V is TRBV28 and J is TRBJ2-3; either TRBD1 or TRBD2 may supply D (5 bases each). From germline, CDR1 is MDHEN and CDR2 SYDVKM. V lost 4 bases and J lost 0, with 8 bases in between. This CDR3 contains 14 residues. This CDR3 is CASSSGASTDTQYF. CDR3 DNA sequence: TGTGCCAGCAGTTCCGGGGCTAGCACAGATACGCAGTATTTT.

A remark on this clone: One junction end does not reproduce the germline sequence, and a read error may be involved. J is TRBJ2-6 and V is TRBV7-9; D remains unclear. The germline gives CDR1 SEHNR, CDR2 FQNEAQ (reference sequence). CDR3 size: 16 residues. CDR3 in amino acids: CTSSNRPSVGANVLTF. The CDR3 DNA sequence: TGTACCAGCAGCAACCGACCAAGTGTGGGGGCCAACGTCCTGACTTTC.